The 20 T cell receptor beta chains in this list originate from one sample, sequenced in a study of blood T cell repertoires in COVID-19. Assay used: immunoSEQ multiplex PCR; TCRdb lists only in-frame clones, some missing. Among 330,000 or so clones, approximately 89% were seen once, and the ten largest hold 3.9%. The sequenced sample consisted of peripheral blood. Receptors originate from an older woman with COVID-19, enrolled during active disease.

The chain is built from TRBV27 and TRBJ2-2; D ambiguous. V lost 3 bases, J lost 8 bases, and 4 bases lay in between. Germline-derived CDR1 and CDR2 are MNHEY and SMNVEV (reference sequence). CDR3 size: 11 residues. The CDR3 reads CASSFRGELFF. The CDR3 DNA reads as TGTGCCAGCAGTTTCCGTGGGGAGCTGTTTTTT.

This sequence joins TRBV27 and TRBJ1-5; D is possibly TRBD1 (6 bases). Germline V CDR1 and CDR2: MNHEY, SMNVEV (reference sequence). This CDR3 is 14 amino acids long. V was pared by 8 bases and J by 3 bases, with 14 bases between. The CDR3 loop reads CASGPDRFNQPQHF. CDR3 nucleotides: TGTGCCAGCGGACCGGACAGATTCAATCAGCCCCAGCATTTT.

This chain connects TRBV7-9 to TRBJ1-1, with D unresolved. Deletions cut 1 base from V and 6 bases from J, with 6 bases between. The V gene's germline CDR1 is SEHNR and CDR2 FQNEAQ (reference sequence). The CDR3 length is 12 residues. CDR3 bases: TGTGCCAGCAGCTTAGTAGCCCCTGAAGCTTTCTTT. This codes for CASSLVAPEAFF.

The rearrangement joins TRBV4-1 to TRBJ1-1; 8 bases are a match to TRBD1. The CDR3 has 14 residues. Germline CDR1 reads MGHRA; CDR2 reads YSYEKL. The trim removed 3 bases at V and 5 bases at J, leaving 5 bases unmatched. Here the CDR3 DNA reads TGCGCCAGCAGCCATACAGGGGGAAGGACTGAAGCTTTCTTT. This encodes CASSHTGGRTEAFF.

This clone was seen only a few times. The V call is TRBV6-5, the J call TRBJ1-3, with a tentative D call TRBD1 (6 bases). V lost 6 bases to trimming and J lost 3 bases, with 12 bases between them. The CDR3 spans 14 residues. Germline V gene data show CDR1 as MNHEY and CDR2 as SVGAGI. This CDR3 is CASSPTGFGNTIYF. Written as DNA, the CDR3 is TGTGCCAGCAGCCCCACAGGGTTTGGAAACACCATATATTTT.

J is TRBJ1-6 and V is TRBV9; no clear D gene. Trimming pared 4 bases from V and 10 bases from J, leaving 18 bases between. CDR1 is SGDLS, CDR2 YYNGEE, per germline. The CDR3 spans 15 residues. This CDR3 reads CASSSQTPSGSPLHF. The CDR3 nucleotides are TGTGCCAGCAGCTCCCAGACCCCCTCAGGATCACCCCTCCACTTT.

This rearrangement joins TRBV6-5 to TRBJ1-4; D is possibly TRBD1 (5 bases). The V gene's germline CDR1 is MNHEY and CDR2 SVGAGI. The CDR3 contains 14 residues. Trimming stripped 6 bases from V and 7 bases from J, with 15 bases between. In nucleotides, the CDR3 is TGTGCCAGCAGACCGGCCGGGGGGATTGAAAAACTGTTTTTT. This translates into CASRPAGGIEKLFF.

V and J are TRBV6-5 and TRBJ1-3; no definite D call. Germline assignment: CDR1 MNHEY and CDR2 SVGAGI. CDR3 length: 14 residues. V gave up 6 bases and J gave up 0 bases, with 9 bases separating them. CDR3: CASRDSLSGNTIYF. The CDR3 DNA is TGTGCCAGCAGGGACTCCCTCTCTGGAAACACCATATATTTT.

The V and J genes are TRBV4-1 and TRBJ2-7; D gene unclear. The germline CDR1 and CDR2 sequences are MGHRA and YSYEKL. V shed 4 bases and J shed 0 bases, with 13 bases lying between them. This CDR3 is built from 15 residues. CDR3: CASSRWLLNSYEQYF. CDR3 DNA: TGCGCCAGCAGCCGGTGGCTCTTGAACTCCTACGAGCAGTACTTC.

CDR3 nucleotides: TGTGCCAGCAGGCCCGACAGGGCGGGCAATCAGCCCCAGCATTTT. Translated: CASRPDRAGNQPQHF. The chain is built from TRBV2 and TRBJ1-5; 7 bases map to TRBD1. CDR3 length equals 15 residues. Germline CDR1 SNHLY, CDR2 FYNNEI. V shed 6 bases, J shed 2 bases, and the junction held 7 bases outside the gene matches.

The J gene is TRBJ1-1, the V gene TRBV12-3 or TRBV12-4; the D gene is possibly TRBD1 (6 bases). V was pared by 6 bases and J by 6 bases, with 14 bases between. This CDR3 region has 13 residues. The CDR3 is CASSYTGIAEAFF. Here the CDR3 DNA reads TGTGCCAGCAGCTATACAGGGATCGCTGAAGCTTTCTTT.

This clone was seen more than once but under ten times. The chain uses TRBV28 and TRBJ1-5; D gene uncertain. The V and J ends lost 2 bases and 2 bases respectively, with 10 bases between them. Germline lookup yields CDR1 MDHEN and CDR2 SYDVKM. The CDR3 is 15 amino acids. The CDR3 DNA follows: TGTGCCAGCAGTTTAACGGTTGTGCGCAATCAGCCCCAGCATTTT. Amino acids: CASSLTVVRNQPQHF.

The chain links TRBV5-1 to TRBJ2-2; TRBD1 matches at 8 bases. Trimming cost V 7 bases and J 1 base; bases outside gene matches: 3. Germline CDR1 and CDR2: SGHRS and YFSETQ. The CDR3 loop spans 14 amino acids. DNA for the CDR3: TGCGCCAGCCTGGGACAGGAGAACACCGGGGAGCTGTTTTTT. This translates into CASLGQENTGELFF.

Only a few counts were recorded for this clone. The chain joins TRBV10-3 to TRBJ1-3; D is perhaps TRBD1 (6 bases). Per germline, CDR1 ENHRY and CDR2 SYGVKD. V was pared by 7 bases and J by 7 bases, with 20 bases between. This CDR3 is built from 15 residues. The CDR3 loop reads CAINTPRTRGNTIYF. The CDR3 coding sequence is TGTGCCATCAATACGCCCCGGACTAGGGGGAACACCATATATTTT.

The chain employs TRBV7-9 and TRBJ2-2; 7 bases agree with TRBD1. After removal of 5 bases from V and 2 bases from J, the junction contained 5 bases not matched to a gene. This CDR3 has 15 amino acids. Germline loops: CDR1 SEHNR, CDR2 FQNEAQ (reference sequence). DNA for the CDR3: TGTGCCAGCAGCCGGGACAGCCCCAACACCGGGGAGCTGTTTTTT. Protein: CASSRDSPNTGELFF.

The chain employs TRBV28 and TRBJ1-2; D remains unclear. The CDR3 loop spans 13 amino acids. The V end lost 3 bases, the J end lost 5 bases, and 10 bases lay between the germline ends. Germline V lookup: CDR1 MDHEN, CDR2 SYDVKM. The CDR3 DNA reads as TGTGCCAGCAGTTTGAAGACACCTTATGGCTACACCTTC. Protein product: CASSLKTPYGYTF.

The rearrangement links TRBV6-6 to TRBJ1-2; D is unresolved. CDR1 MNHNY and CDR2 SVGAGI come from the germline V gene (reference sequence). The length of the CDR3 is 14 residues. Between the trimmed V and J ends, which lost 7 bases and 0 bases, there was a span of 12 bases. The CDR3 protein is CASIADIPNYGYTF. For the CDR3, the DNA is TGTGCCAGCATTGCCGACATACCTAACTATGGCTACACCTTC.

The sample holds one count of this clone. The chain combines TRBV19 with TRBJ2-7, with 7 bases that match TRBD2. This CDR3 comprises 13 residues. The germline V gene has CDR1 LNHDA and CDR2 SQIVND (reference sequence). V dropped 3 bases and J dropped 4; count of bases not matched to a gene: 3. CDR3 protein: CASSMRGFYEQYF. DNA for the CDR3: TGTGCCAGTAGTATGCGGGGGTTTTACGAGCAGTACTTC. The full variable domain, completed using reference TRBV19 and TRBJ2-7, is DGGITQSPKYLFRKEGQNVTLSCEQNLNHDAMYWYRQDPGQGLRLIYYSQIVNDFQKGDIAEGYSVSREKKESFPLTVTSAQKNPTAFYLCASSMRGFYEQYFGPGTRLTVT.

This chain links TRBV5-1 with TRBJ2-3; TRBD2 agrees at 14 bases. The CDR3 extends over 18 amino acids. V was pared by 0 bases and J by 0 bases, with 3 bases of the junction left unmatched. Germline CDR1 SGHRS, CDR2 YFSETQ. CDR3 sequence: CASSLGLAGGWSTDTQYF. CDR3 bases: TGCGCCAGCAGCTTGGGACTAGCGGGGGGGTGGAGCACAGATACGCAGTATTTT.

The V and J genes are TRBV5-1 and TRBJ2-2; 8 bases are a match to TRBD2. The CDR3 spans 17 residues. Germline trimming cut 0 bases from V and 6 bases from J; bases unmatched to any gene: 10. From germline, CDR1 is SGHRS and CDR2 YFSETQ. CDR3 DNA: TGCGCCAGCAGCTTGGCCGAGGCGGGGGGCCTCCCCGGGGAGCTGTTTTTT. Translating it yields CASSLAEAGGLPGELFF.